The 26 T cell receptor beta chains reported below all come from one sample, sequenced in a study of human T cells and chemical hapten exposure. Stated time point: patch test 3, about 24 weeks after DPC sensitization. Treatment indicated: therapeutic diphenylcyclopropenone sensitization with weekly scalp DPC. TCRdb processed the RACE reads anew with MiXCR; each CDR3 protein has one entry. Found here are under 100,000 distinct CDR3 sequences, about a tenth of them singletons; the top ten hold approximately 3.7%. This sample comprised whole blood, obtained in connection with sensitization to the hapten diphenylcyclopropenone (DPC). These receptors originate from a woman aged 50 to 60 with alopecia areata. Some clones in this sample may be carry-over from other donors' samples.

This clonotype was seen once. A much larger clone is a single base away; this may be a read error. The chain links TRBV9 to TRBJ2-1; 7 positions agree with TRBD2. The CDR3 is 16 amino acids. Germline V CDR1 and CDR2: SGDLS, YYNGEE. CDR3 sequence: CPSSSGTGGSYNEQFF. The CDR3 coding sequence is TGTCCCAGCAGCTCAGGTACGGGAGGTTCCTACAATGAGCAGTTCTTC.

The CDR3 DNA follows: TGTGCCAGCAGCTTAGCCGGACAGGGTCCAGAGACCCAGTACTTC. The encoded protein is CASSLAGQGPETQYF. The chain combines TRBV7-9 with TRBJ2-5, with 8 bases identical to TRBD1. With V trimmed by 0 bases and J by 4 bases, 4 bases remained unmatched. Germline V gene sequence: CDR1 SEHNR, CDR2 FQNEAQ (reference sequence). The CDR3 spans 15 residues. The full variable domain, completed using reference TRBV7-9 and TRBJ2-5, is DTGVSQNPRHKITKRGQNVTFRCDPISEHNRLYWYRQTLGQGPEFLTYFQNEAQLEKSRLLSDRFSAERPKGSFSTLEIQRTEQGDSAMYLCASSLAGQGPETQYFGPGTRLLVL.

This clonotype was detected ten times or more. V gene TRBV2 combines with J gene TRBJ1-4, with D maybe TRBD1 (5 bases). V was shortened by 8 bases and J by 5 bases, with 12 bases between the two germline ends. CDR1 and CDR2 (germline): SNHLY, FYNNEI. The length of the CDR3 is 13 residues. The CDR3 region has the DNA TGTGCCAGCGCCTCCGGGACCAATGAAAAACTGTTTTTT. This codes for CASASGTNEKLFF.

CDR3 loop: CASSDRDKGNQPQHF. In DNA, the CDR3 is TGTGCCAGCAGCGACCGGGACAAAGGGAATCAGCCCCAGCATTTT. The chain combines TRBV6-1 with TRBJ1-5; TRBD1 is a possible D gene (6 bases). V was cut by 6 bases and J by 4 bases, with 16 bases left in between. CDR1 MNHNS and CDR2 SASEGT come from the germline V gene. The CDR3 extends over 15 amino acids.

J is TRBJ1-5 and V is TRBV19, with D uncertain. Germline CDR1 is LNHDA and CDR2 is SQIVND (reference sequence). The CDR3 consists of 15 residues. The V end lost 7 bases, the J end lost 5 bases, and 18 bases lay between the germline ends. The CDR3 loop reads CASTLLVGVDQPQHF. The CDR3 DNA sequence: TGTGCCAGTACCCTACTGGTTGGGGTGGATCAGCCCCAGCATTTT.

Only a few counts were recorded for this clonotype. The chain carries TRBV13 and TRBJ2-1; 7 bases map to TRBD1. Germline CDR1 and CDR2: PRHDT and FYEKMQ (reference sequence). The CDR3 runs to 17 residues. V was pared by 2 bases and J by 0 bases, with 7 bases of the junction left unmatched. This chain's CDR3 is CASSLTGQVSSYNEQFF. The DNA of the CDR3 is TGTGCCAGCAGCTTAACCGGACAGGTTAGCTCCTACAATGAGCAGTTCTTC. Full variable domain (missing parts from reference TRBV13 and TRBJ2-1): AAGVIQSPRHLIKEKRETATLKCYPIPRHDTVYWYQQGPGQDPQFLISFYEKMQSDKGSIPDRFSAQQFSDYHSELNMSSLELGDSALYFCASSLTGQVSSYNEQFFGPGTRLTVL.

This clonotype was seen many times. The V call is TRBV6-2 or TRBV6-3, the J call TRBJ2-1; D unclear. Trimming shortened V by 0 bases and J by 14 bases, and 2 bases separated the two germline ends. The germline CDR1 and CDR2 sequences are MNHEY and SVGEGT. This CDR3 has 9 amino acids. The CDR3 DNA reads TGTGCCAGCAGTTACTCGAAGTTCTTC. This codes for CASSYSKFF.

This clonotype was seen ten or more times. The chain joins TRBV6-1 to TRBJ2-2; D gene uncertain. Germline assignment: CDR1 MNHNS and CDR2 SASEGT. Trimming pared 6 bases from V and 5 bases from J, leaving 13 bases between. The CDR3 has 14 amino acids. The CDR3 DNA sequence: TGTGCCAGCAGGGAACCTTGGGGTACCGGGGAGCTGTTTTTT. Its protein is CASREPWGTGELFF.

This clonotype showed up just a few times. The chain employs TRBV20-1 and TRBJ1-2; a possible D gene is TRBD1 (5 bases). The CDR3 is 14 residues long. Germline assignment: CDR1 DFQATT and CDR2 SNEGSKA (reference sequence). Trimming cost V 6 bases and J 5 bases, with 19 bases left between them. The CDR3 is CSARDPVRNYGYTF. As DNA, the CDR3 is TGCAGTGCAAGGGACCCGGTACGCAATTATGGCTACACCTTC.

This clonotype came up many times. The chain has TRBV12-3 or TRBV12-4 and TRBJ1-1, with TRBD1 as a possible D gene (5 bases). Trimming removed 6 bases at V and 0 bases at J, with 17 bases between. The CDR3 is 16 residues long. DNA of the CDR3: TGTGCCAGCAGCCCCGTGGGGGGGAGGATGAACACTGAAGCTTTCTTT. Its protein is CASSPVGGRMNTEAFF.

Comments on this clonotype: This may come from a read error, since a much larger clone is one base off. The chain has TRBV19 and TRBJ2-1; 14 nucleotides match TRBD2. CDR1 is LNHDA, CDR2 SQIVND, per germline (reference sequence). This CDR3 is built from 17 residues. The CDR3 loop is CASSSLGLAGDMGEQIF. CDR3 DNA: TGTGCCAGTAGTAGCTTGGGACTAGCGGGAGATATGGGTGAGCAGATCTTC.

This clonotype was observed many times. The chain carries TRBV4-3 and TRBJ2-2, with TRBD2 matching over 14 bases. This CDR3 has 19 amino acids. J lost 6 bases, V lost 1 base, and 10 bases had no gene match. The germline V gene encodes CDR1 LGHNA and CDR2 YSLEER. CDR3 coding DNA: TGCGCCAGCAGCCAAGCAGTATTCGGGACTAGCGGGAGTCCCGGGGAGCTGTTTTTT. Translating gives CASSQAVFGTSGSPGELFF.

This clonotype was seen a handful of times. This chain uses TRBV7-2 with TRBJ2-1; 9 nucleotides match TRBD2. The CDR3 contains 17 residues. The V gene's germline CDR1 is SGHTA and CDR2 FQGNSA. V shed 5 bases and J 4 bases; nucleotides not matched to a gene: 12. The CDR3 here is CASSHPPGLAVYNEQFF. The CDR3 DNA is TGTGCCAGCAGCCACCCGCCGGGACTAGCTGTATACAATGAGCAGTTCTTC.

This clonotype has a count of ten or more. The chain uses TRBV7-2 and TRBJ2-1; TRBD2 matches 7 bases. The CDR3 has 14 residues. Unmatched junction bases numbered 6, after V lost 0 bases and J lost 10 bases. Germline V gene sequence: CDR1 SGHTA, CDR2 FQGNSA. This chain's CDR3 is CASSLAGGSWEQFF. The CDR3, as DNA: TGTGCCAGCAGCTTAGCGGGCGGGAGTTGGGAGCAGTTCTTC.

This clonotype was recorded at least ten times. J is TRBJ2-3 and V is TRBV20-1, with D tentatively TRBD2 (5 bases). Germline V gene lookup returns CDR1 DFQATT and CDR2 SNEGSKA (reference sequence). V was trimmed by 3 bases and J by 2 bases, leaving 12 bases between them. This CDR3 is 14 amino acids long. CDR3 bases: TGCAGTGCTAGGGGTCGGGGATACACAGATACGCAGTATTTT. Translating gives CSARGRGYTDTQYF.

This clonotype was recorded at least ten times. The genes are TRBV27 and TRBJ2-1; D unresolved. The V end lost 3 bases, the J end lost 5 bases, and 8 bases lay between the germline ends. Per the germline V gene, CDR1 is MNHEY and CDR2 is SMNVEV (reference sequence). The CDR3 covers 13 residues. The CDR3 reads CASSFNGNNEQFF. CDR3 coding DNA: TGTGCCAGCAGTTTTAATGGAAACAATGAGCAGTTCTTC.

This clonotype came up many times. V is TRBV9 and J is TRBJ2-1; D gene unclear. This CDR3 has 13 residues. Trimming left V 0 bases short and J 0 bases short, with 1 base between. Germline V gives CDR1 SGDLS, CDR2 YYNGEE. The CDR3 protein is CASSVGSYNEQFF. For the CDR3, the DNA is TGTGCCAGCAGCGTAGGCTCCTACAATGAGCAGTTCTTC.

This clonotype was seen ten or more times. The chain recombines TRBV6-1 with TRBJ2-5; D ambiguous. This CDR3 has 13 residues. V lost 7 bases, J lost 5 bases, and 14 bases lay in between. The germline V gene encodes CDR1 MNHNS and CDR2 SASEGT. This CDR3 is CASIRKLAETQYF. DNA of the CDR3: TGTGCCAGCATCCGAAAGTTGGCGGAGACCCAGTACTTC.

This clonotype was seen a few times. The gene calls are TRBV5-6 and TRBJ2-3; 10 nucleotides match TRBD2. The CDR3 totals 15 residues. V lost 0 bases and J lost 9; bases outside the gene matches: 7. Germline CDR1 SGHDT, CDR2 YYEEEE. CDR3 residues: CASSLGPGLARTQYF. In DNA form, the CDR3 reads TGTGCCAGCAGCTTGGGACCGGGACTAGCGAGGACGCAGTATTTT.

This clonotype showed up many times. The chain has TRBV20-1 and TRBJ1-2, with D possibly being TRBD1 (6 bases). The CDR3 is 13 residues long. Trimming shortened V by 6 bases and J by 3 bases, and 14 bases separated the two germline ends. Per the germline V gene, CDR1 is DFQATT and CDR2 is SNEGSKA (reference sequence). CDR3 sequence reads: CSASTGGDYGYTF. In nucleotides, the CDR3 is TGCAGTGCCAGTACCGGGGGCGACTATGGCTACACCTTC.

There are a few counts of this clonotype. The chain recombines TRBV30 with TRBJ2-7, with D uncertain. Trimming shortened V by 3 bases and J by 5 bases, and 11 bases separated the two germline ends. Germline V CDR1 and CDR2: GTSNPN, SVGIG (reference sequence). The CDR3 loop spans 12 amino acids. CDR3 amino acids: CAWSERNNEQYF. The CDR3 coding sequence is TGTGCCTGGAGCGAACGAAACAACGAGCAGTACTTC.

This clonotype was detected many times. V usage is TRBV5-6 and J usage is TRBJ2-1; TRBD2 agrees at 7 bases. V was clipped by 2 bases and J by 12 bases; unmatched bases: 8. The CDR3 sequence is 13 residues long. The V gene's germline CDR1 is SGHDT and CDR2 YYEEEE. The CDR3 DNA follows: TGTGCCAGCAGCTTCGGACTAGACGGTGTGCAGTTCTTC. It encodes CASSFGLDGVQFF. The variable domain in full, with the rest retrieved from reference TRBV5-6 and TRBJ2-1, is DAGVTQSPTHLIKTRGQQVTLRCSPKSGHDTVSWYQQALGQGPQFIFQYYEEEERQRGNFPDRFSGHQFPNYSSELNVNALLLGDSALYLCASSFGLDGVQFFGPGTRLTVL.

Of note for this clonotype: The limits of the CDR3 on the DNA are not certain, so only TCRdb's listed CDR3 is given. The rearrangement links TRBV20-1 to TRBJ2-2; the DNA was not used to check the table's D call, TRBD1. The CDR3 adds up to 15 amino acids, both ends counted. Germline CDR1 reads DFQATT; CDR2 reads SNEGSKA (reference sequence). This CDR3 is CSARDRDRAAGSCFF.

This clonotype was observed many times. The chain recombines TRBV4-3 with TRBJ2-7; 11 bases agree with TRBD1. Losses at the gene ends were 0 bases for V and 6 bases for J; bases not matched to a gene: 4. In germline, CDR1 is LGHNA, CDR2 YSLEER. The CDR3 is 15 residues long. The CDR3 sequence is CASSQETGQGVEQYF. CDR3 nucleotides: TGCGCCAGCAGCCAAGAAACGGGACAGGGGGTCGAGCAGTACTTC.

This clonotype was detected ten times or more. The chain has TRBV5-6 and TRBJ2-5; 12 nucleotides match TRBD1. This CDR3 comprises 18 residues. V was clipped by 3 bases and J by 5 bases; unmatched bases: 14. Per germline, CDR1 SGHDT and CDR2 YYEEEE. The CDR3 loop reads CASSSMGQGATQGETQYF. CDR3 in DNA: TGTGCCAGCAGCTCGATGGGACAGGGGGCGACGCAGGGGGAGACCCAGTACTTC.

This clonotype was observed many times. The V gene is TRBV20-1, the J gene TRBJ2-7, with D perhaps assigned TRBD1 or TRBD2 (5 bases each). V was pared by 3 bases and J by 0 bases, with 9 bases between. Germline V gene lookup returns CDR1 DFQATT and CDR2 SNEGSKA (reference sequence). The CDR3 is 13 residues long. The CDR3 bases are TGCAGTGCTAGCCGGGACGTCTCCTACGAGCAGTACTTC. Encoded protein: CSASRDVSYEQYF.